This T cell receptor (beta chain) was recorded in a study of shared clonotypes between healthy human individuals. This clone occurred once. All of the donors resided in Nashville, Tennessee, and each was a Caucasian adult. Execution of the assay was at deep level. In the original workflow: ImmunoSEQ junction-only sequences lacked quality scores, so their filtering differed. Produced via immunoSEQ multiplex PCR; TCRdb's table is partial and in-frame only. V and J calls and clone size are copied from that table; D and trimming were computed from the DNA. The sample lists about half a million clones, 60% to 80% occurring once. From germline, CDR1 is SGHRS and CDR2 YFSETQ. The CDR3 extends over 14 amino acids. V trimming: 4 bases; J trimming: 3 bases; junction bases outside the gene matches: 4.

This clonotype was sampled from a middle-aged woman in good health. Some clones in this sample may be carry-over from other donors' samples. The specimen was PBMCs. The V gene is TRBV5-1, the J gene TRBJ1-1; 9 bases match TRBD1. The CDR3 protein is CASSPRQGDTEAFF. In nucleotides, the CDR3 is TGCGCCAGCAGCCCCAGACAGGGGGACACTGAAGCTTTCTTT.